Below, 12 T cell receptor beta chains from the same sample are listed, as sequenced in a study of shared clonotypes between healthy human individuals. Some clones are missing from TCRdb's copy, which holds only in-frame ones; the method was immunoSEQ multiplex PCR. This sample has a few million clones, with 80% to 95% found just once. Sequences were obtained from naive CD4+ T cells from PBMCs. Indicated subset: CD45RA+ positively selected. These receptors originate from a young man in good health. Some clones in this sample may be carry-over from other donors' samples.

The chain joins TRBV7-3 to TRBJ2-1, with 9 bases fitting TRBD1. Unmatched junction bases numbered 20, after V lost 2 bases and J lost 9 bases. Germline V CDR1 and CDR2: SGHTA, FQGTGA. This CDR3 has 19 amino acids. The DNA for the CDR3 is TGTGCCAGCAGCTTACTGGCCTCTCGGACAGGGGAATATGGTGGTGAGCAGTTCTTC. Amino acid sequence: CASSLLASRTGEYGGEQFF.

This clone came up a few times. Other DNA sequences within the sample encode an identical CDR3. The gene calls are TRBV5-1 and TRBJ2-3; D could derive from TRBD1 or TRBD2 (5 bases each). Germline assignment: CDR1 SGHRS and CDR2 YFSETQ. This CDR3 has 14 amino acids. V was cut by 2 bases and J by 0 bases, with 7 bases left in between. The CDR3 region is CASSFGGSTDTQYF. For the CDR3, the DNA is TGCGCCAGCAGCTTTGGGGGTAGCACAGATACGCAGTATTTT.

The chain joins TRBV28 to TRBJ2-2, with TRBD1 matching 7 bases. With V trimmed by 3 bases and J by 4 bases, 5 bases remained unmatched. Germline V gives CDR1 MDHEN, CDR2 SYDVKM. The CDR3 length is 15 residues. The CDR3 protein is CASSLRDRPTGELFF. The CDR3 DNA is TGTGCCAGCAGTTTGAGGGACAGACCCACCGGGGAGCTGTTTTTT. The variable domain in full, with the rest retrieved from reference TRBV28 and TRBJ2-2, is DVKVTQSSRYLVKRTGEKVFLECVQDMDHENMFWYRQDPGLGLRLIYFSYDVKMKEKGDIPEGYSVSREKKERFSLILESASTNQTSMYLCASSLRDRPTGELFFGEGSRLTVL.

The chain combines TRBV6-1 with TRBJ2-1; TRBD2 agrees at 15 bases. The V gene end was trimmed by 4 bases and the J gene end by 8 bases; junction bases not matched to a gene: 9. The CDR3 is made up of 17 amino acids. CDR1 is MNHNS and CDR2 is SASEGT in the germline V gene. The CDR3 nucleotides read TGTGCCAGCAGTGCACGGACTAGCGGGAGGGGATTCGATGAGCAGTTCTTC. The encoded protein is CASSARTSGRGFDEQFF.

The chain combines TRBV5-1 with TRBJ1-1, with D uncertain. The ends were cut back, 5 bases at V and 4 bases at J, with 18 bases in the middle. The CDR3 consists of 15 residues. Germline V CDR1 and CDR2: SGHRS, YFSETQ. The CDR3 loop reads CASRVSAASGTEAFF. The CDR3 region has the DNA TGCGCCAGCAGGGTTTCAGCAGCCAGCGGCACTGAAGCTTTCTTT. Drawing the rest from reference TRBV5-1 and TRBJ1-1, the complete variable domain is KAGVTQTPRYLIKTRGQQVTLSCSPISGHRSVSWYQQTPGQGLQFLFEYFSETQRNKGNFPGRFSGRQFSNSRSEMNVSTLELGDSALYLCASRVSAASGTEAFFGQGTRLTVV.

The chain recombines TRBV19 with TRBJ2-3; TRBD1 aligns across 8 bases. The ends lost 7 bases at V and 2 bases at J; junction bases unmatched: 5. CDR3 size: 14 residues. Germline CDR1 is LNHDA and CDR2 is SQIVND (reference sequence). The CDR3 DNA reads TGTGCCAGTAAAGACAGGGGATTCACAGATACGCAGTATTTT. Amino acids: CASKDRGFTDTQYF.

This chain links TRBV28 with TRBJ1-1, with D tentatively TRBD1 (6 bases). CDR3 length: 14 residues. Germline-derived CDR1 and CDR2 are MDHEN and SYDVKM. Trimming left V 6 bases short and J 2 bases short, with 13 bases between. The CDR3 DNA follows: TGTGCCAGCAGAAGAGGACAGCTAAACACTGAAGCTTTCTTT. Translating gives CASRRGQLNTEAFF.

Comments on this clone: The sample holds other DNA sequences that translate to the same CDR3. The chain links TRBV5-1 to TRBJ2-1; 13 bases are a match to TRBD2. CDR1 is SGHRS, CDR2 YFSETQ, per germline. Trimming removed 4 bases from V and 4 bases from J; junction bases left unmatched: 2. This CDR3 contains 15 residues. The CDR3 DNA reads TGCGCCAGCAGCCAGGGACTAGCGGGATACAATGAGCAGTTCTTC. Encoded protein: CASSQGLAGYNEQFF.

The chain is built from TRBV11-2 and TRBJ2-3; D may be TRBD2 (5 bases). V dropped 3 bases and J dropped 2 bases, with 18 bases sitting between them. Germline V lookup: CDR1 SGHAT, CDR2 FQNNGV. The CDR3 contains 17 residues. Written as DNA, the CDR3 is TGTGCCAGCAGCTTCGGCCTAGCTCCCTTCACCACAGATACGCAGTATTTT. It codes for CASSFGLAPFTTDTQYF.

The chain joins TRBV29-1 to TRBJ2-2; 8 nucleotides line up with TRBD2. Germline CDR1 reads SQVTM; CDR2 reads ANQGSEA. With 4 bases clipped from V and 1 base from J, the junction kept 8 bases outside the gene matches. The CDR3 runs to 16 residues. The CDR3 DNA sequence: TGCAGCGTTGGGCCGAGGAGCGGGAGGAACACCGGGGAGCTGTTTTTT. Translating it yields CSVGPRSGRNTGELFF.

Details on this clone: Other DNA sequences in the sample encode the same CDR3. The chain carries TRBV5-1 and TRBJ2-7, with 11 bases that match TRBD2. CDR3 size: 15 residues. Germline V gene sequence: CDR1 SGHRS, CDR2 YFSETQ. V was pared by 4 bases and J by 2 bases, with 5 bases of the junction left unmatched. In DNA, the CDR3 is TGCGCCAGCAGCCTTGGGACTAGCGGCGCCTACGAGCAGTACTTC. Its protein is CASSLGTSGAYEQYF.

The chain couples TRBV7-2 to TRBJ2-3; 11 nucleotides agree with TRBD2. Germline V gives CDR1 SGHTA, CDR2 FQGNSA. The CDR3 is 17 residues long. V was clipped by 5 bases and J by 1 base; unmatched bases: 8. As DNA, the CDR3 is TGTGCCAGCAGCAGAACTAGCGGGAGTAGGGGCACAGATACGCAGTATTTT. It specifies CASSRTSGSRGTDTQYF.